The 14 T cell receptor beta chains below come from one sample, sequenced in a study of shared clonotypes between healthy human individuals. The table came from immunoSEQ multiplex PCR; TCRdb's copy has only in-frame clones and leaves some out. The sample consists of about 710,000 clones, about 80% of them appearing once. Material for sequencing was memory CD4+ T cells sorted from blood. Described subset: CD45RA-negative fraction. The receptor set was obtained from a woman between 25 and 40 years old in good health.

For this clone: The sample holds other DNA sequences that translate to the same CDR3. The V call is TRBV5-1, the J call TRBJ2-6; D is undetermined. This CDR3 is 12 amino acids long. Per the germline V gene, CDR1 is SGHRS and CDR2 is YFSETQ. V lost 7 bases to trimming and J lost 4 bases, with 6 bases between them. Written as DNA, the CDR3 is TGCGCCAGCGGGTCCGGGGCCAACGTCCTGACTTTC. Amino acid sequence: CASGSGANVLTF.

The chain combines TRBV6-5 with TRBJ2-7; TRBD2 is a possible D gene (7 bases). Germline-derived CDR1 and CDR2 are MNHEY and SVGAGI. This CDR3 has 14 residues. V gave up 7 bases and J gave up 0 bases, with 13 bases separating them. DNA of the CDR3: TGTGCCAGCATGCGGGGGCCACCCTCCTACGAGCAGTACTTC. Its translation is CASMRGPPSYEQYF.

The chain employs TRBV5-8 and TRBJ2-7, with D hard to call. The ends were cut back, 5 bases at V and 0 bases at J, with 12 bases in the middle. CDR1 is SGHTS and CDR2 is YDEGEE in the germline V gene. This CDR3 contains 14 residues. The CDR3 region is CASRRHLNSYEQYF. DNA for the CDR3: TGTGCCAGCAGGCGACACCTTAACTCCTACGAGCAGTACTTC.

The chain recombines TRBV28 with TRBJ2-3; 8 nucleotides line up with TRBD2. Trimming removed 2 bases from V and 1 base from J; junction bases left unmatched: 11. This CDR3 region has 18 residues. Germline CDR1 MDHEN, CDR2 SYDVKM. CDR3 coding DNA: TGTGCCAGCAGTTTAACGAGGTTTAGCGGGGAGCGCACAGATACGCAGTATTTT. Translating it yields CASSLTRFSGERTDTQYF.

This sequence joins TRBV28 and TRBJ2-2; TRBD1 matches at 7 bases. The CDR3 runs 20 residues. V lost 4 bases and J lost 0; bases outside the gene matches: 17. Per the germline V gene, CDR1 is MDHEN and CDR2 is SYDVKM. CDR3 coding DNA: TGTGCCAGCAGTTCCCCCCCCGTAGGGGGCCTACATACGAACACCGGGGAGCTGTTTTTT. The encoded protein is CASSSPPVGGLHTNTGELFF.

This clone appeared a single time. The chain links TRBV5-8 to TRBJ2-5; TRBD1 might be the D (6 bases). This CDR3 region has 14 residues. The V and J ends lost 0 bases and 3 bases respectively, with 9 bases between them. CDR1 SGHTS and CDR2 YDEGEE come from the germline V gene. The DNA of the CDR3 is TGTGCCAGCAGCTTGGGGACAGCCGAAGAGACCCAGTACTTC. This codes for CASSLGTAEETQYF. The whole variable domain, remainder taken from reference TRBV5-8 and TRBJ2-5, is EAGVTQSPTHLIKTRGQQATLRCSPISGHTSVYWYQQALGLGLQFLLWYDEGEERNRGNFPPRFSGRQFPNYSSELNVNALELEDSALYLCASSLGTAEETQYFGPGTRLLVL.

The V gene is TRBV4-1, the J gene TRBJ2-5; TRBD2 agrees at 9 bases. CDR1 and CDR2 (germline): MGHRA, YSYEKL. CDR3 length: 18 residues. Losses at the gene ends were 3 bases for V and 5 bases for J; bases not matched to a gene: 16. As DNA, the CDR3 is TGCGCCAGCAGCCAGACCCCGAATGGGGCTAGCGGGACTGAGACCCAGTACTTC. It is translated as CASSQTPNGASGTETQYF.

On this clone itself: This sample includes further DNA sequences coding for the same CDR3. This rearrangement joins TRBV5-1 to TRBJ2-7, with D possibly TRBD1 on 5 matching bases. The V end lost 0 bases, the J end lost 4 bases, and 8 bases lay between the germline ends. CDR1 SGHRS and CDR2 YFSETQ come from the germline V gene. The CDR3 has 13 residues. This CDR3 reads CASSLGQKYEQYF. CDR3 bases: TGCGCCAGCAGCTTGGGACAGAAGTACGAGCAGTACTTC.

This clone has just a few counts. The rearrangement links TRBV28 to TRBJ2-3, with TRBD2 identical over 15 bases. Germline V lookup: CDR1 MDHEN, CDR2 SYDVKM. Trimming cost V 5 bases and J 6 bases; bases outside gene matches: 6. This CDR3 region has 16 residues. The CDR3 DNA sequence: TGTGCCAGCAGTCTTGGACTAGCGGGAGGGGGGGATACGCAGTATTTT. Translation gives CASSLGLAGGGDTQYF.

This chain connects TRBV27 to TRBJ1-5; D perhaps matches TRBD1 (5 bases). Germline loops: CDR1 MNHEY, CDR2 SMNVEV (reference sequence). This CDR3 has 16 residues. V dropped 0 bases and J dropped 6 bases, with 15 bases sitting between them. CDR3 residues: CASSLSGPVWRQPQHF. The CDR3 DNA sequence: TGTGCCAGCAGTTTATCGGGGCCGGTGTGGCGTCAGCCCCAGCATTTT.

The V and J genes are TRBV18 and TRBJ2-1; 8 positions agree with TRBD2. Germline V gene lookup returns CDR1 KGHSH and CDR2 LQKENI. There are 16 residues in the CDR3. The J segment lost 5 bases and the V segment lost 0 bases, leaving 6 bases of the junction unmatched. The DNA for the CDR3 is TGTGCCAGCTCACCACCGGCCGGGAGGGGGGACAATGAGCAGTTCTTC. It codes for CASSPPAGRGDNEQFF.

The rearrangement uses TRBV6-4 and TRBJ2-1; D unresolved. Germline CDR1 MRHNA, CDR2 SNTAGT. The CDR3 is 15 amino acids. Trimming took 4 bases from V and 0 from J, leaving 10 bases between them. This CDR3 is CASSGELSSYNEQFF. DNA for the CDR3: TGTGCCAGCAGTGGAGAGCTGAGCTCCTACAATGAGCAGTTCTTC.

This clone was seen more than once but under ten times. The V gene is TRBV6-1, the J gene TRBJ1-5; the match to TRBD1 covers 12 bases. Losses at the gene ends were 4 bases for V and 3 bases for J; bases not matched to a gene: 13. Germline CDR1 is MNHNS and CDR2 is SASEGT. There are 19 residues in the CDR3. The CDR3 DNA reads as TGTGCCAGCAGTGTATTAGGGACAGGGGGCCGGGGGCCCAATCAGCCCCAGCATTTT. The encoded protein is CASSVLGTGGRGPNQPQHF.

The chain joins TRBV2 to TRBJ2-3; 11 bases are a match to TRBD2. CDR1 SNHLY and CDR2 FYNNEI come from the germline V gene. The J segment lost 6 bases and the V segment lost 6 bases, leaving 5 bases of the junction unmatched. The CDR3 length is 14 residues. The CDR3 region is CASSQLAGVDTQYF. In nucleotides, the CDR3 is TGTGCCAGCAGCCAACTAGCGGGAGTGGATACGCAGTATTTT.